Each of the 25 T cell receptor beta chains below was sequenced from the same sample in a study of post-analysis software for immune sequencing data. Study observations and caveats: When patients were compared with controls, about 5 TRBV segments were more frequent, TRBV5-6, TRBV5-1 and TRBV20-1 among them.

These receptors lack a known antigen. Tagging with unique molecular identifiers was a feature of the TCR beta cDNA libraries. In TCRdb, the PCR reads were re-called with MiXCR into one record per CDR3 protein. The table includes fewer than 600,000 distinct CDR3 sequences, 45% detected once. The material sequenced was blood. All receptors come from a girl between 5 and 17 years old with multiple sclerosis.

The chain carries TRBV20-1 and TRBJ1-2; no definite D call. From germline, CDR1 is DFQATT and CDR2 SNEGSKA (reference sequence). This CDR3 is 15 amino acids long. V lost 0 bases to trimming and J lost 6 bases, with 17 bases between them. Here the CDR3 DNA reads TGCAGTGCTAGAGATCGAGGAGCCCGAATCAATGGCTACACCTTC. Protein sequence: CSARDRGARINGYTF.

This chain uses TRBV6-2 or TRBV6-3 with TRBJ2-7, with D perhaps TRBD2 (6 bases). Germline V gene lookup returns CDR1 MNHEY and CDR2 SVGEGT. Deletions cut 1 base from V and 4 bases from J, with 11 bases between. The CDR3 spans 14 residues. The chain's CDR3 is CASSYWVAEYEQYF. CDR3 bases: TGTGCCAGCAGTTACTGGGTAGCGGAATACGAGCAGTACTTC.

There are a few counts of this clonotype. The chain recombines TRBV11-2 with TRBJ2-1, with 8 bases that match TRBD2. The V gene's germline CDR1 is SGHAT and CDR2 FQNNGV. The length of the CDR3 is 14 residues. V trimming: 5 bases; J trimming: 4 bases; junction bases outside the gene matches: 4. The DNA of the CDR3 is TGTGCCAGCAGCCACGGGGGGGATTACAATGAGCAGTTCTTC. Amino acids: CASSHGGDYNEQFF.

This clonotype has a handful of counts. This chain uses TRBV27 with TRBJ2-7; D perhaps matches TRBD2 (5 bases). The CDR3 extends over 15 amino acids. Germline lookup yields CDR1 MNHEY and CDR2 SMNVEV (reference sequence). V lost 6 bases, J lost 1 base, and 16 bases lay in between. The CDR3 is CASRPWRTSSYEQYF. The CDR3 DNA follows: TGTGCCAGCAGACCCTGGAGGACCTCATCCTACGAGCAGTACTTC.

The rearrangement uses TRBV29-1 and TRBJ2-7, with TRBD1 matching over 7 bases. The CDR3 is 11 amino acids. Germline loops: CDR1 SQVTM, CDR2 ANQGSEA. V was pared by 6 bases and J by 4 bases, with 3 bases of the junction left unmatched. In nucleotides, the CDR3 is TGCAGCGTCGGGACAGTGTACGAGCAGTACTTC. This codes for CSVGTVYEQYF.

This chain uses TRBV28 with TRBJ1-2; D possibly corresponds to TRBD1 (5 bases). The CDR3 contains 15 residues. Trimming removed 6 bases from V and 4 bases from J, with 18 bases in between. Germline CDR1 MDHEN, CDR2 SYDVKM. CDR3 nucleotides: TGTGCCAGCAGCCCAAAGAGGCAGGGTAGCTATGGCTACACCTTC. It yields the protein CASSPKRQGSYGYTF.

The chain employs TRBV7-2 and TRBJ2-5; D not certain. The J call is uncertain, as TRBJ2-7 better fits the DNA end. Germline lookup yields CDR1 SGHTA and CDR2 FQGNSA. CDR3 length equals 16 residues. In DNA form, the CDR3 reads TGTGCCAGCAGCTTAGTCGCCGGTGGGTTGATAAGCGAGCAGTACTTC. Translating gives CASSLVAGGLISEQYF.

This clonotype was seen a handful of times. The chain carries TRBV12-3 or TRBV12-4 and TRBJ1-5; TRBD1 matches at 10 bases. Losses at the gene ends were 10 bases for V and 4 bases for J; bases not matched to a gene: 7. The CDR3 sequence is 14 residues long. The CDR3 loop is CATRGQGLNQPQHF. CDR3 DNA: TGTGCCACCCGGGGACAGGGGTTGAATCAGCCCCAGCATTTT.

The CDR3 DNA reads TGCAGTGCAAACAGACAAGTGCTGGCTTTCTTT. As protein: CSANRQVLAFF. This sequence joins TRBV20-1 and TRBJ1-1; D gene ambiguous. This CDR3 spans 11 amino acids. V was shortened by 6 bases and J by 11 bases, with 16 bases between the two germline ends. Germline CDR1 is DFQATT and CDR2 is SNEGSKA (reference sequence).

This rearrangement joins TRBV4-1 to TRBJ2-3, with 7 nucleotides matching TRBD1. Germline CDR1 reads MGHRA; CDR2 reads YSYEKL. This CDR3 is 19 amino acids long. The J segment lost 0 bases and the V segment lost 0 bases, leaving 12 bases of the junction unmatched. This CDR3 is CASSQDKSRGQPSTDTQYF. CDR3 bases: TGCGCCAGCAGCCAAGATAAATCACGGGGACAGCCCAGCACAGATACGCAGTATTTT.

A note on this clonotype: Relative to the germline gene, one junction end is altered; a read error may explain this. In DNA form, the CDR3 reads TGTGCCAGCAACTTAAACAGAAGTCAGTCCCAGCATTTT. This codes for CASNLNRSQSQHF. The gene calls are TRBV7-2 and TRBJ1-5, with unresolved D. CDR3 size: 13 residues. In germline, CDR1 is SGHTA, CDR2 FQGNSA. The variable domain in full, completed from reference TRBV7-2 and TRBJ1-5, reads GAGVSQSPSNKVTEKGKDVELRCDPISGHTALYWYRQSLGQGLEFLIYFQGNSAPDKSGLPSDRFSAERTGGSVSTLTIQRTQQEDSAVYLCASNLNRSQSQHFGDGTRLSIL.

This sequence joins TRBV3-1 and TRBJ2-7, with D unresolved. CDR1 and CDR2 (germline): LGHDT, YNNKEL (reference sequence). V shed 5 bases and J shed 2 bases, with 13 bases lying between them. The CDR3 runs to 14 residues. This chain's CDR3 is CASSSLERPYEQYF. The CDR3 coding sequence is TGTGCCAGCAGCTCCCTGGAGCGCCCCTACGAGCAGTACTTC.

The chain recombines TRBV7-2 with TRBJ1-2; no definite D call. Per germline, CDR1 SGHTA and CDR2 FQGNSA. V was cut by 4 bases and J by 5 bases, with 14 bases left in between. CDR3 length: 14 amino acids. CDR3: CASSSNGPLYGYTF. The CDR3 bases are TGTGCCAGCAGCTCAAACGGACCACTATATGGCTACACCTTC.

CDR3 residues: CASSLSPSGYVYNEQFF. CDR3 sequence (DNA): TGTGCCAGCAGCTTAAGCCCTAGCGGTTATGTCTACAATGAGCAGTTCTTC. The genes are TRBV7-3 and TRBJ2-1; 7 bases agree with TRBD2. J was trimmed by 3 bases and V by 1 base; bases with no gene match: 9. The CDR3 spans 17 residues. Germline loops: CDR1 SGHTA, CDR2 FQGTGA. The full variable domain, rest sourced from reference TRBV7-3 and TRBJ2-1, is GAGVSQTPSNKVTEKGKYVELRCDPISGHTALYWYRQSLGQGPEFLIYFQGTGAADDSGLPNDRFFAVRPEGSVSTLKIQRTERGDSAVYLCASSLSPSGYVYNEQFFGPGTRLTVL.

The chain joins TRBV7-2 to TRBJ2-5; D is ambiguous. Germline loops: CDR1 SGHTA, CDR2 FQGNSA. V was trimmed by 5 bases and J by 5 bases, leaving 15 bases between them. The CDR3 is 14 residues long. The CDR3 loop is CASSRTPSRETQYF. For the CDR3, the DNA is TGTGCCAGCAGCCGAACGCCCAGCAGGGAGACCCAGTACTTC.

This clonotype was found a few times. This chain uses TRBV24-1 with TRBJ1-1; D is unresolved. From germline, CDR1 is KGHDR and CDR2 SFDVKD. With 6 bases removed from V and 4 bases from J, the gap between germline ends came to 11 bases. The CDR3 spans 13 residues. The CDR3 reads CATSPGSGTEAFF. In DNA form, the CDR3 reads TGTGCCACCAGTCCGGGGAGCGGCACTGAAGCTTTCTTT.

The chain is built from TRBV10-2 and TRBJ2-7; 9 nucleotides line up with TRBD1. Per the germline V gene, CDR1 is WSHSY and CDR2 is SAAADI. This CDR3 has 16 amino acids. J lost 0 bases, V lost 7 bases, and 10 bases had no gene match. The CDR3 coding sequence is TGCGCCAGCAACAGACCGGGACAGGGAAACTCCTACGAGCAGTACTTC. Translated: CASNRPGQGNSYEQYF.

The genes are TRBV4-2 and TRBJ2-2; TRBD1 matches at 7 bases. The CDR3 extends over 17 amino acids. Losses at the gene ends were 1 base for V and 1 base for J; bases not matched to a gene: 6. Per the germline V gene, CDR1 is LGHNA and CDR2 is YNFKEQ. The CDR3 is CASSQATGAQNTGELFF. DNA of the CDR3: TGTGCCAGCAGCCAAGCTACAGGGGCGCAGAACACCGGGGAGCTGTTTTTT.

This clonotype was seen a handful of times. The chain uses TRBV29-1 and TRBJ2-1, with D possibly TRBD2 on 6 matching bases. Germline CDR1 SQVTM, CDR2 ANQGSEA. The CDR3 totals 13 residues. Trimming cost V 5 bases and J 9 bases, with 17 bases left between them. CDR3 nucleotide sequence: TGCAGCGTTCTCCGACTAGGTGATGGTGAGCAGTTCTTC. It codes for CSVLRLGDGEQFF.

Details on this clonotype: A read error may produce the germline difference seen at one junction end. In nucleotides, the CDR3 is TGTGCCGGCAGTTCGTCGCGGGCAGATACGCAGTATTTT. Amino acid sequence: CAGSSSRADTQYF. The chain has TRBV27 and TRBJ2-3; D may be TRBD2 (5 bases). This CDR3 spans 13 amino acids. Per germline, CDR1 MNHEY and CDR2 SMNVEV (reference sequence).

This chain's CDR3 is CASSQITGLGPTIEAFF. CDR3 DNA sequence: TGTGCCAGCAGCCAGATAACAGGGTTGGGACCAACGATTGAAGCTTTCTTT. V usage is TRBV3-1 and J usage is TRBJ1-1; the D gene is possibly TRBD1 (6 bases). Germline-derived CDR1 and CDR2 are LGHDT and YNNKEL (reference sequence). The CDR3 runs to 17 residues. V dropped 3 bases and J dropped 7 bases, with 24 bases sitting between them.

This chain's CDR3 is CAISDPGQGAGETQYF. CDR3 DNA sequence: TGTGCCATCAGTGACCCTGGACAGGGGGCAGGGGAGACCCAGTACTTC. The rearrangement joins TRBV10-3 to TRBJ2-5, with TRBD1 identical over 11 bases. CDR1 and CDR2 from the germline V gene are ENHRY and SYGVKD. The CDR3 spans 16 residues. V lost 3 bases to trimming and J lost 5 bases; unmatched junction nucleotides: 8.

This clonotype appeared a few times. The chain links TRBV5-1 to TRBJ2-7; a weak D match, TRBD2 (5 bases). CDR3 length: 14 residues. CDR1 is SGHRS, CDR2 YFSETQ, per germline. V was trimmed by 5 bases and J by 0 bases, leaving 12 bases between them. In DNA, the CDR3 is TGCGCCAGCAGTATTAATGCGGGCTCCTACGAGCAGTACTTC. Its translation is CASSINAGSYEQYF.

The CDR3 sequence: CSARDGWGRYSDTEAFF. The CDR3 nucleotides read TGCAGTGCTAGAGATGGGTGGGGGCGCTACTCGGACACTGAAGCTTTCTTT. V gene TRBV20-1 combines with J gene TRBJ1-1, with D tentatively TRBD1 (6 bases). The CDR3 runs to 17 residues. Trimming removed 0 bases from V and 3 bases from J, with 20 bases in between. Germline values: CDR1 DFQATT, CDR2 SNEGSKA (reference sequence).

This clonotype has just a few counts. V gene TRBV20-1 combines with J gene TRBJ2-3; 9 nucleotides match TRBD1. Per germline, CDR1 DFQATT and CDR2 SNEGSKA (reference sequence). Unmatched junction bases numbered 2, after V lost 0 bases and J lost 1 base. The CDR3 sequence is 15 residues long. As DNA, the CDR3 is TGCAGTGCTAGAGATCGGACAGGGGGCACAGATACGCAGTATTTT. Its translation: CSARDRTGGTDTQYF.